A single sample gave rise to the 15 T cell receptor beta chains below, sequenced in a study of OX40 agonist ivuxolimab in advanced cancers. The protocol was immunoSEQ multiplex PCR, while the TCRdb copy is restricted to in-frame clones and leaves out a portion. The repertoire consists of 53,000 or so clones, with approximately 91% occurring once and the leading ten covering approximately 1.5%. The sequenced sample was CD4+ or CD8+ T cells sorted from blood, obtained in a trial of the OX40 agonist ivuxolimab. The receptors come from an adult with an advanced solid tumor such as melanoma, head and neck, liver or kidney cancer.

The V and J genes are TRBV7-6 and TRBJ2-1; 7 nucleotides align to TRBD1. CDR1 SGHVS and CDR2 FNYEAQ come from the germline V gene. Germline trimming cut 1 base from V and 8 bases from J; bases unmatched to any gene: 8. The CDR3 spans 15 residues. The CDR3 loop reads CASSLGQGVIDEQFF. The CDR3 DNA reads as TGTGCCAGCAGCTTAGGTCAGGGGGTAATCGATGAGCAGTTCTTC.

This chain uses TRBV19 with TRBJ2-1; TRBD2 matches at 12 bases. The CDR3 has 15 amino acids. CDR1 is LNHDA, CDR2 SQIVND, per germline (reference sequence). Unmatched junction bases numbered 5, after V lost 5 bases and J lost 6 bases. The DNA for the CDR3 is TGTGCCAGTAGTGAACTAGCGGGAGGTCGCAATGAGCAGTTCTTC. Its protein product is CASSELAGGRNEQFF. The whole variable domain, remainder taken from reference TRBV19 and TRBJ2-1, is DGGITQSPKYLFRKEGQNVTLSCEQNLNHDAMYWYRQDPGQGLRLIYYSQIVNDFQKGDIAEGYSVSREKKESFPLTVTSAQKNPTAFYLCASSELAGGRNEQFFGPGTRLTVL.

This clone was recorded a few times. This sequence joins TRBV5-1 and TRBJ1-1, with 10 bases that match TRBD1. Germline values: CDR1 SGHRS, CDR2 YFSETQ. Unmatched junction bases numbered 9, after V lost 5 bases and J lost 8 bases. CDR3 length: 14 amino acids. CDR3 residues: CASRRSTGGTEAFF. In DNA, the CDR3 is TGCGCCAGCAGAAGATCGACAGGGGGCACGGAAGCTTTCTTT.

In its sample, this clone ranks as medium-sized. The chain has TRBV4-2 and TRBJ1-2; perhaps TRBD1 as D (5 bases). V was clipped by 4 bases and J by 1 base, with 13 bases between them. The germline gives CDR1 LGHNA, CDR2 YNFKEQ. The CDR3 runs 15 residues. DNA for the CDR3: TGTGCCAGCAGCCGGGGCCTGGGCGGTAACTATGGCTACACCTTC. Translated, it gives CASSRGLGGNYGYTF.

CDR3 bases: TGTGCCAGCTCACCAACTCGGGACGCCACTAACTATGGCTACACCTTC. This gives the protein CASSPTRDATNYGYTF. This chain connects TRBV18 to TRBJ1-2; a weak D match, TRBD1 (5 bases). Germline V CDR1 and CDR2: KGHSH, LQKENI. There are 16 residues in the CDR3. V was cut by 2 bases and J by 0 bases, with 13 bases left in between.

The V call is TRBV18, the J call TRBJ2-7; no definite D call. Germline CDR1 KGHSH, CDR2 LQKENI. V lost 3 bases to trimming and J lost 1 base, with 10 bases between them. The CDR3 is made up of 14 amino acids. CDR3 residues: CASSPASGSYEQYF. The CDR3 DNA is TGTGCCAGCTCACCCGCGAGTGGGTCCTACGAGCAGTACTTC.

The chain uses TRBV7-9 and TRBJ1-1; possible D gene TRBD1, 5 bases. Trimming pared 3 bases from V and 5 bases from J, leaving 16 bases between. Germline CDR1 is SEHNR and CDR2 is FQNEAQ (reference sequence). The CDR3 runs to 15 residues. This CDR3 is CASSFVSGSITEAFF. CDR3 coding DNA: TGTGCCAGCAGCTTTGTCTCAGGGAGCATTACTGAAGCTTTCTTT.

J is TRBJ1-5 and V is TRBV19, with D possibly being TRBD1 (5 bases). V was trimmed by 4 bases and J by 0 bases, leaving 16 bases between them. The CDR3 has 17 amino acids. Per germline, CDR1 LNHDA and CDR2 SQIVND (reference sequence). The CDR3 DNA follows: TGTGCCAGTAGTACAAGCCGGGGACCATATAGCAATCAGCCCCAGCATTTT. Its protein is CASSTSRGPYSNQPQHF.

This rearrangement joins TRBV6-1 to TRBJ2-7, with D possibly matching TRBD1 (7 bases). The CDR3 runs 14 residues. Germline V gives CDR1 MNHNS, CDR2 SASEGT. Trimming pared 5 bases from V and 5 bases from J, leaving 16 bases between. The CDR3 nucleotides are TGTGCCAGCAGTTTACGGGGGACAGCAAACGAGCAGTACTTC. Protein sequence: CASSLRGTANEQYF.

This clone has only one observation. The V and J genes are TRBV11-2 and TRBJ1-4, with D possibly TRBD1 on 5 matching bases. This CDR3 is 15 amino acids long. V lost 5 bases and J lost 5, with 15 bases in between. Germline CDR1 reads SGHAT; CDR2 reads FQNNGV. The CDR3 DNA reads TGTGCCAGCAGCCCATGGGACGGAGTAAATGAAAAACTGTTTTTT. Translating it yields CASSPWDGVNEKLFF.

The CDR3 nucleotides read TGTGCCAGCAGTTTACGAGGGAATCAGCCCCAGCATTTT. This sequence encodes CASSLRGNQPQHF. The rearrangement links TRBV27 to TRBJ1-5; D gene uncertain. CDR1 and CDR2 from the germline V gene are MNHEY and SMNVEV (reference sequence). This CDR3 is 13 amino acids long. V was clipped by 2 bases and J by 4 bases, with 6 bases between them.

The V gene is TRBV6-5, the J gene TRBJ1-5, with 9 nucleotides matching TRBD1. The germline V gene encodes CDR1 MNHEY and CDR2 SVGAGI. The CDR3 has 15 residues. The ends lost 2 bases at V and 5 bases at J; junction bases unmatched: 4. CDR3 nucleotide sequence: TGTGCCAGCAGTTACACAGGGGGCGCTGATCAGCCCCAGCATTTT. Amino acids: CASSYTGGADQPQHF.

The chain couples TRBV18 to TRBJ2-1; TRBD1 might be the D (5 bases). The CDR3 is 15 amino acids. V was shortened by 2 bases and J by 5 bases, with 13 bases between the two germline ends. The V gene's germline CDR1 is KGHSH and CDR2 LQKENI. The CDR3 here is CASSPGRDNHNEQFF. For the CDR3, the DNA is TGTGCCAGCTCACCAGGCAGGGATAACCACAATGAGCAGTTCTTC.

This chain connects TRBV2 to TRBJ1-5, with a possible D match to TRBD1 (6 bases). V was trimmed by 3 bases and J by 0 bases, leaving 9 bases between them. Germline V gene data show CDR1 as SNHLY and CDR2 as FYNNEI. The CDR3 contains 15 residues. The CDR3 region is CASSDGQISNQPQHF. The CDR3 DNA sequence: TGTGCCAGCAGTGATGGACAGATTAGCAATCAGCCCCAGCATTTT.

The CDR3 bases are TGTGCCAGCACCCCCGGGAGTCGGGGGTTACAAGAGACCCAGTACTTC. It codes for CASTPGSRGLQETQYF. V gene TRBV6-6 combines with J gene TRBJ2-5; weak D call: TRBD2 (6 bases). Between the trimmed V and J ends, which lost 7 bases and 2 bases, there was a span of 20 bases. The V gene's germline CDR1 is MNHNY and CDR2 SVGAGI (reference sequence). There are 16 residues in the CDR3.